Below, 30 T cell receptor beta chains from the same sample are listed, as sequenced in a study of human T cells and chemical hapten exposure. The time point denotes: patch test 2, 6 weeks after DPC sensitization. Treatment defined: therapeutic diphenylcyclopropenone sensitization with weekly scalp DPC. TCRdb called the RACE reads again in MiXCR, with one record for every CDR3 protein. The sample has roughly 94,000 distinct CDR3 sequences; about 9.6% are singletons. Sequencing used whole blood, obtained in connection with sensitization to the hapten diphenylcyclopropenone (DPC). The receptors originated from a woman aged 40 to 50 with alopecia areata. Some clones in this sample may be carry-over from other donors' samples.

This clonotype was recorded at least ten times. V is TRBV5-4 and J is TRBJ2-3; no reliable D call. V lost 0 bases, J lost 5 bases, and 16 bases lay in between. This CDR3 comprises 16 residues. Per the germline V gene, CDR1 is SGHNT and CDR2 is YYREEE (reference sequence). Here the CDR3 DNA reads TGTGCCAGCAGCTTGGGGAGAAACGGAGACAAAGATACGCAGTATTTT. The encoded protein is CASSLGRNGDKDTQYF.

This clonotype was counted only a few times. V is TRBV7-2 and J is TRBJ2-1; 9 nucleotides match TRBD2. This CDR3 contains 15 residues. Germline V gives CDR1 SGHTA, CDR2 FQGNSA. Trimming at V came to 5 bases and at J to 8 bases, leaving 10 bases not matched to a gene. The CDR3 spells CASSGEAGGPYEQFF. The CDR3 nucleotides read TGTGCCAGCAGCGGAGAGGCGGGAGGGCCTTATGAGCAGTTCTTC.

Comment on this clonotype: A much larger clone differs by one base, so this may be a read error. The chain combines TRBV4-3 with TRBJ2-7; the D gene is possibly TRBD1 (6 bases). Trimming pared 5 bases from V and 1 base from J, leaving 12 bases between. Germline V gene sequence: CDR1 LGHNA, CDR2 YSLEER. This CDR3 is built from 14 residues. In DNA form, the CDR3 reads TGCGCCAGCAGCTCCGGGACAAGGTCCTACGAGCAGTACTTC. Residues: CASSSGTRSYEQYF.

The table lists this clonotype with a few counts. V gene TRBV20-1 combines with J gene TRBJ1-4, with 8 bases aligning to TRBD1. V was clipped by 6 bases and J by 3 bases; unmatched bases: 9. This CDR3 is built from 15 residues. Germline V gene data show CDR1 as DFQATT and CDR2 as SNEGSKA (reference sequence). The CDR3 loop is CSAGAGGSSNEKLFF. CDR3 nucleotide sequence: TGCAGTGCCGGGGCAGGGGGCTCGTCTAATGAAAAACTGTTTTTT.

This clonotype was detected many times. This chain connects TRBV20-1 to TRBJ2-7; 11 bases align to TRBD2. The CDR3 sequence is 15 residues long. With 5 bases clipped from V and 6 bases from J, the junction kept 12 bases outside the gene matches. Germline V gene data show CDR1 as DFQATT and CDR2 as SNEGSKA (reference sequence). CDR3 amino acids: CSAGSSGRAFLEQYF. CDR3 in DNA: TGCAGTGCTGGAAGTAGCGGGAGGGCCTTCCTCGAGCAGTACTTC.

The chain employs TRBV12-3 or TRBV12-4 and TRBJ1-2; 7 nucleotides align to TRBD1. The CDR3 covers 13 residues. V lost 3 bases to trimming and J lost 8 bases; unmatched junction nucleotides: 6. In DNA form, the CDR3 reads TGTGCCAGCAGTTTTCGACAGGGATTCGGCTACACCTTC. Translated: CASSFRQGFGYTF.

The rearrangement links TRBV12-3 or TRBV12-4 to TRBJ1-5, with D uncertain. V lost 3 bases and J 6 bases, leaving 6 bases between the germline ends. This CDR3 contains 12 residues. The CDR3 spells CASSLLAQPQHF. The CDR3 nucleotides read TGTGCCAGCAGTTTGCTCGCTCAGCCCCAGCATTTT.

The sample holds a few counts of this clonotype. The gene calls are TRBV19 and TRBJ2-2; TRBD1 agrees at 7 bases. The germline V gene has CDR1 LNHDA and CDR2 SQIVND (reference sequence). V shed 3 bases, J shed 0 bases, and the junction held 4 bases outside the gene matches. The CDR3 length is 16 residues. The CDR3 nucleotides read TGTGCCAGTAGTATTCCAGGGGGTGCGAACACCGGGGAGCTGTTTTTT. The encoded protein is CASSIPGGANTGELFF.

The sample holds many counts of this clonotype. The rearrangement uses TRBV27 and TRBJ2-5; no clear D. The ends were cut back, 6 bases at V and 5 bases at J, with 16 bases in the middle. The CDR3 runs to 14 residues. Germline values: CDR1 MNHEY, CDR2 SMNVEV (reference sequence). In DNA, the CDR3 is TGTGCCAGCAGCCCGGACGGAGTGGGGGAGACCCAGTACTTC. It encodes CASSPDGVGETQYF.

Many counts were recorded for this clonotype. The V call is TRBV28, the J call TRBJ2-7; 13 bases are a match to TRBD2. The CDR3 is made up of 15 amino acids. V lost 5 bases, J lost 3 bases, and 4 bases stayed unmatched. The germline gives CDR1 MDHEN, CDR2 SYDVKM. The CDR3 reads CASSPRTSGSYEQYF. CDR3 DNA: TGTGCCAGCAGTCCCCGGACTAGCGGGAGCTACGAGCAGTACTTC.

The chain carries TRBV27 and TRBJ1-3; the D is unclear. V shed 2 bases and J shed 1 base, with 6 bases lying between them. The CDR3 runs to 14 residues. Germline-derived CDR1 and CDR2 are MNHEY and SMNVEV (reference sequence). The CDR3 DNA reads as TGTGCCAGCAGTTTAGGGATTTCTGGAAACACCATATATTTT. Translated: CASSLGISGNTIYF.

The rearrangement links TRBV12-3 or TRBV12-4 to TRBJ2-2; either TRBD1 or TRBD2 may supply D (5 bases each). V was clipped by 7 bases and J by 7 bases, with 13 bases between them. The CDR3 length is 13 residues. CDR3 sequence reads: CASNLGGGGELFF. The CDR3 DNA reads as TGTGCCAGCAACCTTGGGGGTGGCGGGGAGCTGTTTTTT.

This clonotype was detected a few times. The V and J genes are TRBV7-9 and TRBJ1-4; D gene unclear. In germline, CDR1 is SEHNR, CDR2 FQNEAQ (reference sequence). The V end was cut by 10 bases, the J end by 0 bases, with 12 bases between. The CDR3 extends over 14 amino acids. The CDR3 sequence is CATANAATNEKLFF. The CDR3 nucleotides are TGTGCCACGGCGAACGCAGCAACTAATGAAAAACTGTTTTTT.

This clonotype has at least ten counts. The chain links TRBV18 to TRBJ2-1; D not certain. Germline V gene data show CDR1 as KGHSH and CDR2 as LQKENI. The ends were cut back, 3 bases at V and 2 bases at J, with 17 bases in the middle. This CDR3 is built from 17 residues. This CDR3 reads CASSPTQERFAYNEQFF. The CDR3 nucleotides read TGTGCCAGCTCACCGACCCAAGAGAGGTTCGCCTACAATGAGCAGTTCTTC.

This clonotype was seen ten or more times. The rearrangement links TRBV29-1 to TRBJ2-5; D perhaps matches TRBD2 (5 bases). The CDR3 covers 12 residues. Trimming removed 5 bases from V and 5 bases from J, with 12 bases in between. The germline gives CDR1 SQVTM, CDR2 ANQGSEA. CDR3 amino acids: CSVYGPGETQYF. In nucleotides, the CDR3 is TGCAGCGTTTACGGACCGGGGGAGACCCAGTACTTC.

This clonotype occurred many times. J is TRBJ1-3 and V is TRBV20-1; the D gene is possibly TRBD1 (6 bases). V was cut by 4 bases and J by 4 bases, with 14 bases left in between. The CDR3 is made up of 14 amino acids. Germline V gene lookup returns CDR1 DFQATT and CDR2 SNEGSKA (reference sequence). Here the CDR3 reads CSAIGGASGNTIYF. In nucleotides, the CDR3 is TGCAGTGCTATTGGGGGGGCTTCAGGAAACACCATATATTTT.

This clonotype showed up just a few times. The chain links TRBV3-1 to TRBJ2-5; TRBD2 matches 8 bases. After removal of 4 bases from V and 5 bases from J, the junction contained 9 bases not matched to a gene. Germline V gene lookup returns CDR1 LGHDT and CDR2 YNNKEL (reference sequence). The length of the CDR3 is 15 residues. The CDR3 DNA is TGTGCCAGCAGCCGGGGGACTAGAACCTCGGAGACCCAGTACTTC. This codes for CASSRGTRTSETQYF.

This CDR3 reads CASSLDVDEAQYF. For the CDR3, the DNA is TGTGCCAGCAGCTTGGATGTGGACGAGGCCCAGTACTTC. The V and J genes are TRBV5-6 and TRBJ2-5; D is unclear. Germline CDR1 and CDR2: SGHDT and YYEEEE. The CDR3 is 13 residues long. Trimming pared 0 bases from V and 9 bases from J, leaving 12 bases between.

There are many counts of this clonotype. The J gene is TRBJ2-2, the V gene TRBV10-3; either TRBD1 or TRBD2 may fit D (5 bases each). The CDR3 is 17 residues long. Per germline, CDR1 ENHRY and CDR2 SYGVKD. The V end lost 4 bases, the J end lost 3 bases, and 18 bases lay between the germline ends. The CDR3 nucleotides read TGTGCCATCAGTGGTCCGAGGGGTCGCATGGACACCGGGGAGCTGTTTTTT. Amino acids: CAISGPRGRMDTGELFF.

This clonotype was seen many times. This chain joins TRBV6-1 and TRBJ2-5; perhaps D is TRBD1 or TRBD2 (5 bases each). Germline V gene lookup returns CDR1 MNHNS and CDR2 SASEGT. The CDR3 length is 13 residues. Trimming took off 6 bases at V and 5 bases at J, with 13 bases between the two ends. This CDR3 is CASRADSGETQYF. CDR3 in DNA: TGTGCCAGCAGAGCGGACTCAGGGGAGACCCAGTACTTC.

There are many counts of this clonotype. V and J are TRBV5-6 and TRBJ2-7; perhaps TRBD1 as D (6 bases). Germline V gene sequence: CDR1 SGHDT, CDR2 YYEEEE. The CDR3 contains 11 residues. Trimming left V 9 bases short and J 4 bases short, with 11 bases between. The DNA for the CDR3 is TGTGCCACCGCCAGGGGTTACGAGCAGTACTTC. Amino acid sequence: CATARGYEQYF.

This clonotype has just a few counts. CDR3 nucleotide sequence: TGTGCCAGCAGCCTTACCTCGCCAAGGGTGGGGGGTGAAAAACTGTTTTTT. It translates to CASSLTSPRVGGEKLFF. The V gene is TRBV4-2, the J gene TRBJ1-4, with D perhaps matching TRBD1 (5 bases). The germline gives CDR1 LGHNA, CDR2 YNFKEQ. CDR3 length equals 17 residues. Trimming shortened V by 4 bases and J by 7 bases, and 22 bases separated the two germline ends.

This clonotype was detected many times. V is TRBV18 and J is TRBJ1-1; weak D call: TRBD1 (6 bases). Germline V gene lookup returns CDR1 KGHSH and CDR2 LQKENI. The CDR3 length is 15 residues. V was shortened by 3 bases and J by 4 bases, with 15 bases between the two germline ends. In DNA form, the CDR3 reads TGTGCCAGCTCACCGGACAGCATGGGGGGCACTGAAGCTTTCTTT. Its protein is CASSPDSMGGTEAFF.

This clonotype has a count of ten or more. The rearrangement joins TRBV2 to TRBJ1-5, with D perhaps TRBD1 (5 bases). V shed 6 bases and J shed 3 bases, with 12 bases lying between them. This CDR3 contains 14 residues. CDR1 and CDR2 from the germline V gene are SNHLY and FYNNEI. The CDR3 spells CASRGDGDNQPQHF. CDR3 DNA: TGTGCCAGCAGGGGGGACGGGGACAATCAGCCCCAGCATTTT.

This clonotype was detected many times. The chain's CDR3 is CASSYSAGGQPQHF. CDR3 DNA sequence: TGTGCCAGCAGTTACTCGGCAGGTGGTCAGCCCCAGCATTTT. The chain joins TRBV6-2 or TRBV6-3 to TRBJ1-5; unclear D gene. Germline V CDR1 and CDR2: MNHEY, SVGEGT. V was shortened by 0 bases and J by 6 bases, with 9 bases between the two germline ends. The CDR3 spans 14 residues.

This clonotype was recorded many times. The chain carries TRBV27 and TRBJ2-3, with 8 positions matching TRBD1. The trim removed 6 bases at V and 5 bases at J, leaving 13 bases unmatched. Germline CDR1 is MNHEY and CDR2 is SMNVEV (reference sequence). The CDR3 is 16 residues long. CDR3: CASRFSSGGAGDTQYF. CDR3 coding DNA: TGTGCCAGCAGATTCTCGTCAGGGGGCGCGGGAGATACGCAGTATTTT.

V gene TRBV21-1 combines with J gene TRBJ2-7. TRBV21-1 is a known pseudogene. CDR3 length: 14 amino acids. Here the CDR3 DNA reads TGTGCCAGCAGCAAAGCTCCACTGCCTTACGAGCAGTACTTC. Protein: CASSKAPLPYEQYF.

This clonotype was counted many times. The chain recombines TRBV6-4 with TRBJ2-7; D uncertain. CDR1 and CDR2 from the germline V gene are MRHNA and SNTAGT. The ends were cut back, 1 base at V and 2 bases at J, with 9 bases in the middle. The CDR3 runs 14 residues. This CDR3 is CASSDLHFAYEQYF. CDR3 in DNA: TGTGCCAGCAGTGACTTACACTTCGCCTACGAGCAGTACTTC.

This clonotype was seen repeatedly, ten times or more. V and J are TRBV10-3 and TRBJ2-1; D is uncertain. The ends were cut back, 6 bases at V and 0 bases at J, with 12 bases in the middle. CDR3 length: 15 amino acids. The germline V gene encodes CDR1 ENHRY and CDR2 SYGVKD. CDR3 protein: CAIRADLSSYNEQFF. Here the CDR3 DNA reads TGTGCCATCAGGGCAGACCTCAGCTCCTACAATGAGCAGTTCTTC.

The CDR3 spells CASSVEAQGVSPLHF. The CDR3 region has the DNA TGTGCCAGCAGCGTAGAGGCACAGGGTGTTTCACCCCTCCACTTT. V usage is TRBV9 and J usage is TRBJ1-6, with D possibly being TRBD1 (6 bases). This CDR3 spans 15 amino acids. Trimming took 0 bases from V and 9 from J, leaving 13 bases between them. Germline V CDR1 and CDR2: SGDLS, YYNGEE.